These T cell receptor beta chains were read from a single sample in a study of T cells after yellow fever vaccination. TCRdb re-called the 5' RACE reads through MiXCR, storing one row per CDR3 protein. The table records 250,000 or so distinct CDR3 sequences, 6.5% to 8.5% of them present only once. The sample consisted of CD4+ T cells sorted from PBMCs, taken 15 days after the yellow fever booster vaccination. These receptors were collected from a man aged 25-45 years who received the YFV17D yellow fever vaccine. CDR3s include the opening cysteine and the closing phenylalanine or tryptophan. D genes are given only for firm matches. Clone sizes are given selectively: once, few, many, or a class where the clone is expanded.

D gene: TRBD1; J gene: TRBJ1-5; V gene: TRBV2; clone size: few; CDR3 DNA: TGTGCCAGCAGTGGGGACAGGGTTCAGCCCCAGCATTTT; CDR3 protein: CASSGDRVQPQHF
D gene: .; J gene: TRBJ2-3; V gene: TRBV12-3/TRBV12-4; clone size: few; CDR3 DNA: TGTGCCACCGGCGGGGACACAGATACGCAGTATTTT; CDR3 protein: CATGGDTDTQYF
D gene: .; J gene: TRBJ1-6; V gene: TRBV12-3/TRBV12-4; clone size: many; CDR3 DNA: TGTGCCAGCAGTTTTGGAGGCTCCTATAATTCACCCCTCCACTTT; CDR3 protein: CASSFGGSYNSPLHF
D gene: .; J gene: TRBJ2-7; V gene: TRBV9; clone size: .; CDR3 DNA: TGTGCCAGCAGCGTAGACGGTGGGAACGAGCAGTACTTC; CDR3 protein: CASSVDGGNEQYF
D gene: .; J gene: TRBJ2-3; V gene: TRBV20-1; clone size: few; CDR3 DNA: TGCAGTGCTAGGTGGTTGGGGGCGCGCACAGATACGCAGTATTTT; CDR3 protein: CSARWLGARTDTQYF
D gene: .; J gene: TRBJ2-4; V gene: TRBV5-1; clone size: many; CDR3 DNA: TGCGCCAGCAGCTTGGACCAGGGCATTCAGTACTTC; CDR3 protein: CASSLDQGIQYF
D gene: .; J gene: TRBJ2-3; V gene: TRBV7-2; clone size: .; CDR3 DNA: TGTGCCAGCAGCCCCTGGGACTCAGATACGCAGTATTTT; CDR3 protein: CASSPWDSDTQYF
D gene: TRBD2; J gene: TRBJ2-7; V gene: TRBV4-3; clone size: few; CDR3 DNA: TGCGCCAGCAGCCTCACCAGTGGGAGGGTCGAGCAGTACTTC; CDR3 protein: CASSLTSGRVEQYF
D gene: TRBD1; J gene: TRBJ1-4; V gene: TRBV6-2/TRBV6-3; clone size: .; CDR3 DNA: TGTGCCAGTGGGACAGGGGTTTCAAAACTGTTTTTT; CDR3 protein: CASGTGVSKLFF
D gene: TRBD1; J gene: TRBJ1-6; V gene: TRBV7-2; clone size: many; CDR3 DNA: TGTGCCAGCAGCGTACAGGGGACAGGTTCACCCCTCCACTTT; CDR3 protein: CASSVQGTGSPLHF
D gene: .; J gene: TRBJ2-2; V gene: TRBV7-9; clone size: many; CDR3 DNA: TGTGCCAGCAGCCGACAAGTAACCGGGGAGCTGTTTTTT; CDR3 protein: CASSRQVTGELFF
D gene: .; J gene: TRBJ2-5; V gene: TRBV7-2; clone size: few; CDR3 DNA: TGTGCCAGCAGCTTAGGGCTAGCTCCCCGGAGCGACCAGTACTTC; CDR3 protein: CASSLGLAPRSDQYF
D gene: TRBD1; J gene: TRBJ1-5; V gene: TRBV2; clone size: few; CDR3 DNA: TGTGCCAGCGGCCAGGACAGGGGCAATCAGCCCCAGCATTTT; CDR3 protein: CASGQDRGNQPQHF
D gene: .; J gene: TRBJ2-1; V gene: TRBV20-1; clone size: .; CDR3 DNA: TGCAGTGCCAGGGCAAGGCTCAATGAGCGGTTCTTC; CDR3 protein: CSARARLNERFF
D gene: TRBD1; J gene: TRBJ1-4; V gene: TRBV7-2; clone size: .; CDR3 DNA: TGTGCCAGCAGCTTTCGGCAGGGGGGGGATGAAAAACTGTTTTTT; CDR3 protein: CASSFRQGGDEKLFF
D gene: TRBD1; J gene: TRBJ2-7; V gene: TRBV6-2/TRBV6-3; clone size: many; CDR3 DNA: TGTGCCATCAAATCCGGGACAGGGGGCTACGAGCAGTACTTC; CDR3 protein: CAIKSGTGGYEQYF
D gene: TRBD2; J gene: TRBJ2-1; V gene: TRBV12-3/TRBV12-4; clone size: .; CDR3 DNA: TGTGCCAGCAGTCCGATAGCGGGAGGCTACTCTAACAATGAGCAGTTCTTC; CDR3 protein: CASSPIAGGYSNNEQFF
D gene: .; J gene: TRBJ2-7; V gene: TRBV4-1; clone size: .; CDR3 DNA: TGCGCCAGCAGCCAGGACAGCCTTGGGCGCGAGCAGTACTTC; CDR3 protein: CASSQDSLGREQYF
D gene: TRBD2; J gene: TRBJ2-1; V gene: TRBV20-1; clone size: many; CDR3 DNA: TGCAGTGCTATCTTAGCGGGAGCCTACAATGAGCAGTTCTTC; CDR3 protein: CSAILAGAYNEQFF
D gene: .; J gene: TRBJ2-7; V gene: TRBV28; clone size: few; CDR3 DNA: TGTGCCAGCAGTTTCCTCGGACCCCTCCATTACGAGCAGTACTTC; CDR3 protein: CASSFLGPLHYEQYF
D gene: .; J gene: TRBJ1-2; V gene: TRBV20-1; clone size: .; CDR3 DNA: TGCAGTGCTAGATCAGGGTTAGGAGGCTACACCTTC; CDR3 protein: CSARSGLGGYTF
D gene: TRBD2; J gene: TRBJ2-7; V gene: TRBV10-3; clone size: many; CDR3 DNA: TGTGCCATCACCGGAGACGAGCGGGGGTACGAGCAGTACTTC; CDR3 protein: CAITGDERGYEQYF
D gene: .; J gene: TRBJ2-3; V gene: TRBV4-2; clone size: .; CDR3 DNA: TGTGCCAGCAGCCCACAGGTGGAAACAGATACGCAGTATTTT; CDR3 protein: CASSPQVETDTQYF
D gene: .; J gene: TRBJ2-3; V gene: TRBV7-2; clone size: .; CDR3 DNA: TGTGCCAGCAGCTCTGGGGGACTGGTAGATACGCAGTATTTT; CDR3 protein: CASSSGGLVDTQYF
D gene: .; J gene: TRBJ2-7; V gene: TRBV6-2/TRBV6-3; clone size: many; CDR3 DNA: TGTGCCAGCAGTTACTCCGGGACTCTCCGTATTAACGAGCAGTACTTC; CDR3 protein: CASSYSGTLRINEQYF
D gene: .; J gene: TRBJ1-1; V gene: TRBV7-8; clone size: .; CDR3 DNA: TGTGCCACCAGCTTAGCGACCGAAGCTTTCTTT; CDR3 protein: CATSLATEAFF
D gene: TRBD2; J gene: TRBJ2-1; V gene: TRBV5-6; clone size: .; CDR3 DNA: TGTGCCAGCAGCTTACCTAGCGGATACAATGAGCAGTTCTTC; CDR3 protein: CASSLPSGYNEQFF
D gene: .; J gene: TRBJ2-7; V gene: TRBV7-8; clone size: .; CDR3 DNA: TGTGCCAGCAGCCTCGGAAAGGGGCTGCCAGTATACGAGCAGTACTTC; CDR3 protein: CASSLGKGLPVYEQYF
D gene: TRBD2; J gene: TRBJ2-7; V gene: TRBV5-1; clone size: few; CDR3 DNA: TGCGCCAGCGCGGTAGAAGCGGGAGTCTACGAGCAGTACTTC; CDR3 protein: CASAVEAGVYEQYF